These 14 T cell receptor beta chains originate from one sample sequenced in a study of T cell responses to AZD1222 COVID-19 vaccine. Assay used: immunoSEQ multiplex PCR; TCRdb lists only in-frame clones, some missing. The sample lists about 270,000 clones; 94% were seen once. This specimen consisted of peripheral blood, obtained 28 days after the second AZD1222 dose. These receptors were obtained from an adult who received the AZD1222 COVID-19 vaccine.

This chain uses TRBV7-8 with TRBJ1-5; no clear D gene. Germline V CDR1 and CDR2: SGHVS, FQNEAQ. The CDR3 sequence is 16 residues long. Trimming pared 5 bases from V and 5 bases from J, leaving 19 bases between. Here the CDR3 DNA reads TGTGCCAGCAGCCCGAGGGTGGCCGGCAGCGATCAGCCCCAGCATTTT. Its translation is CASSPRVAGSDQPQHF. Drawing the rest from reference TRBV7-8 and TRBJ1-5, the complete variable domain is GAGVSQSPRYKVAKRGQDVALRCDPISGHVSLFWYQQALGQGPEFLTYFQNEAQLDKSGLPSDRFFAERPEGSVSTLKIQRTQQEDSAVYLCASSPRVAGSDQPQHFGDGTRLSIL.

The chain couples TRBV30 to TRBJ2-5, with no clear D. Germline loops: CDR1 GTSNPN, CDR2 SVGIG (reference sequence). The CDR3 length is 12 residues. V lost 0 bases and J 13 bases, leaving 15 bases between the germline ends. CDR3: CAWSVGQEYSYF. CDR3 nucleotides: TGTGCCTGGAGTGTGGGCCAAGAATATTCGTACTTC.

The chain employs TRBV11-2 and TRBJ1-1, with a possible D match to TRBD1 (5 bases). This CDR3 contains 14 residues. In germline, CDR1 is SGHAT, CDR2 FQNNGV. Trimming removed 4 bases at V and 1 base at J, with 10 bases between. The CDR3 nucleotides are TGTGCCAGCAGCTCGGGACTTAGGAACACTGAAGCTTTCTTT. Translated: CASSSGLRNTEAFF.

The chain recombines TRBV3-1 (or the pseudogene TRBV3-2) with TRBJ1-5; 7 bases line up with TRBD1. The CDR3 has 17 residues. CDR1 and CDR2 (germline): LGHDT, YNNKEL (reference sequence). J lost 9 bases, V lost 1 base, and 15 bases had no gene match. The CDR3 nucleotides read TGTGCCAGCAGCCAAGTAGGGAGGGACAGCCCTCGGGGGCCCCAGCATTTT. This sequence encodes CASSQVGRDSPRGPQHF.

The chain recombines TRBV19 with TRBJ1-4; D perhaps matches TRBD1 (6 bases). V lost 7 bases and J lost 7, with 16 bases in between. The CDR3 extends over 14 amino acids. The germline V gene has CDR1 LNHDA and CDR2 SQIVND (reference sequence). CDR3: CASNFGGRGEKLFF. DNA of the CDR3: TGTGCCAGTAATTTCGGGGGCCGCGGTGAAAAACTGTTTTTT. Full variable domain (rest looked up from reference TRBV19 and TRBJ1-4): DGGITQSPKYLFRKEGQNVTLSCEQNLNHDAMYWYRQDPGQGLRLIYYSQIVNDFQKGDIAEGYSVSREKKESFPLTVTSAQKNPTAFYLCASNFGGRGEKLFFGSGTQLSVL.

The rearrangement uses TRBV28 and TRBJ2-5; 8 positions agree with TRBD1. The CDR3 contains 14 residues. With V trimmed by 6 bases and J by 5 bases, 8 bases remained unmatched. In germline, CDR1 is MDHEN, CDR2 SYDVKM. The CDR3 bases are TGTGCCAGCAGGAAGCAGGGGGCGGAGGAGACCCAGTACTTC. This encodes CASRKQGAEETQYF.

This clone was observed a handful of times. The chain couples TRBV19 to TRBJ2-1; tentative D call: TRBD2 (6 bases). Germline lookup yields CDR1 LNHDA and CDR2 SQIVND (reference sequence). The V and J ends lost 8 bases and 7 bases respectively, with 21 bases between them. The CDR3 has 15 amino acids. The CDR3 sequence is CASAQTLGSRNEQFF. DNA for the CDR3: TGTGCCAGTGCCCAAACCCTCGGGAGCAGAAATGAGCAGTTCTTC.

This clone was seen once. The chain recombines TRBV19 with TRBJ1-1; 10 bases are shared with TRBD1. Trimming took 4 bases from V and 0 from J; bases not matched to a gene: 5. Germline V gives CDR1 LNHDA, CDR2 SQIVND (reference sequence). The CDR3 totals 16 residues. The CDR3 nucleotides are TGTGCCAGTAGTAGTGGGGACAGGGGCTTGAACACTGAAGCTTTCTTT. Amino acids: CASSSGDRGLNTEAFF.

The V and J genes are TRBV6-5 and TRBJ1-3; D unresolved. Germline-derived CDR1 and CDR2 are MNHEY and SVGAGI. The CDR3 has 15 residues. The V and J ends lost 7 bases and 0 bases respectively, with 13 bases between them. The CDR3 protein is CASIVDGNSGNTIYF. The CDR3 DNA follows: TGTGCCAGCATTGTGGACGGTAACTCTGGAAACACCATATATTTT.

V gene TRBV4-1 combines with J gene TRBJ1-4; possible D gene TRBD1, 5 bases. V shed 1 base and J shed 8 bases, with 20 bases lying between them. The CDR3 runs to 17 residues. CDR1 MGHRA and CDR2 YSYEKL come from the germline V gene. The CDR3 loop is CASSQVGVGVGREKLFF. The CDR3 region has the DNA TGCGCCAGCAGCCAAGTAGGGGTGGGGGTAGGACGGGAAAAACTGTTTTTT.

This clone is a singleton in its sample. The gene calls are TRBV4-1 and TRBJ2-5; 7 positions agree with TRBD1. After removal of 5 bases from V and 1 base from J, the junction contained 7 bases not matched to a gene. CDR3 length: 15 amino acids. In germline, CDR1 is MGHRA, CDR2 YSYEKL. The CDR3 protein is CASSYPGQTQETQYF. CDR3 bases: TGCGCCAGCAGCTATCCGGGACAGACCCAAGAGACCCAGTACTTC.

The chain carries TRBV18 and TRBJ2-7; 9 nucleotides line up with TRBD1. CDR3 length: 15 amino acids. V shed 3 bases and J 3 bases; nucleotides not matched to a gene: 6. Germline-derived CDR1 and CDR2 are KGHSH and LQKENI. CDR3 loop: CASSPPGGQGYEQYF. DNA for the CDR3: TGTGCCAGCTCACCTCCTGGGGGACAGGGCTACGAGCAGTACTTC.

This clone was observed a single time. The chain has TRBV25-1 and TRBJ1-2, with a tentative D call TRBD1 (5 bases). V lost 2 bases and J lost 4, with 11 bases in between. The CDR3 loop spans 14 amino acids. Germline V gives CDR1 MGHDK, CDR2 SYGVNS. This CDR3 is CASSEHGTVYGYTF. The CDR3 region has the DNA TGTGCCAGCAGTGAACATGGGACCGTCTATGGCTACACCTTC.

This clone was seen once. The V call is TRBV19, the J call TRBJ2-7; 8 positions agree with TRBD1. Germline CDR1 LNHDA, CDR2 SQIVND (reference sequence). The CDR3 has 12 amino acids. The V and J ends lost 4 bases and 6 bases, in that order; junction bases with no gene match: 2. CDR3 loop: CASSSRGREQYF. CDR3 nucleotides: TGTGCCAGTAGTAGCAGGGGGCGCGAGCAGTACTTC.